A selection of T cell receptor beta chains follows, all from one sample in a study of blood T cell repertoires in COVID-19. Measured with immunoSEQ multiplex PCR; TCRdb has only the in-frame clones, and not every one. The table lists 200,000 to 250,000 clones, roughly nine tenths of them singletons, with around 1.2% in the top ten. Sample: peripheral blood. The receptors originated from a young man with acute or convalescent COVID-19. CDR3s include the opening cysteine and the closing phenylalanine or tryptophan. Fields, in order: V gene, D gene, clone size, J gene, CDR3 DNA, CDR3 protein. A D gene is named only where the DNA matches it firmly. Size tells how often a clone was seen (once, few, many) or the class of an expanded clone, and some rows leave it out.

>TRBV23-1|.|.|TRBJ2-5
TGCGCCAGCAGTCAACGGTACAGAAAAGAGACCCAGTACTTC
CASSQRYRKETQYF
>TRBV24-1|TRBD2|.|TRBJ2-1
TGTGCCACCAGTGATCTAAGCGGGAGGGCCGATGAGCAGTTCTTC
CATSDLSGRADEQFF
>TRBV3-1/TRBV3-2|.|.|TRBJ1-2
TGTGCCAGCAGCGACAATACGCGCGGCTACACCTTC
CASSDNTRGYTF
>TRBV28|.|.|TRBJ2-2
TGTGCCAGCACCCCAAGCAGGGGCGACGCCGGGGAGCTGTTTTTT
CASTPSRGDAGELFF
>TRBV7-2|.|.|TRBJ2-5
TGTGCCAGCAGCTTATATGGCCCTCAGGAGACCCAGTACTTC
CASSLYGPQETQYF
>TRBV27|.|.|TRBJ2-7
TGTGCCAGCAGTTTTCAGGGGATTAGCTCCTACGAGCAGTACTTC
CASSFQGISSYEQYF
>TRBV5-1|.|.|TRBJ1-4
TGCGCCAGCAGCTTGTCACAGGGAAGGGAAAAACTGTTTTTT
CASSLSQGREKLFF
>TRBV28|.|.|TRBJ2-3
TGTGCCATTCCCAGGGGCGCTGGCACAGATACGCAGTATTTT
CAIPRGAGTDTQYF
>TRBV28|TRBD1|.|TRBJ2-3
TGTGCCAGCATTGCCGGGACAGACCGCACAGATACGCAGTATTTT
CASIAGTDRTDTQYF
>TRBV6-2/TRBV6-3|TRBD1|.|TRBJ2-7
TGTGCCAGCAGTACGCCGGGACAGGGGGCCTACGAGCAGTACTTC
CASSTPGQGAYEQYF
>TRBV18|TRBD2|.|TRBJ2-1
TGTGCCAGCTCCCCCGGGACTAGCGGCTACAATGAGCAGTTCTTC
CASSPGTSGYNEQFF
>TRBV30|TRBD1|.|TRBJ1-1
TGTGCCTTAAACAGGGGCTACACTGAAGCTTTCTTT
CALNRGYTEAFF
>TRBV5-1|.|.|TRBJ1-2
TGCGCCAGCAGCTTGGATCCAGGCACGGGGGGCTACACCTTC
CASSLDPGTGGYTF
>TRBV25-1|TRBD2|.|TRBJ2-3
TGTGCCAGCAATGAAGAGATTAGCGGGGACCACACAGATACGCAGTATTTT
CASNEEISGDHTDTQYF
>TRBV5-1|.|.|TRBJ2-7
TGCGCCAGCAGCCTCCGACTCGGGTCCGGCTACGAGCAGTACTTC
CASSLRLGSGYEQYF
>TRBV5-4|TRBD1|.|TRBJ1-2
TGTGCCAGCAGCTTGCCCCCGGGACAGCCCTCACGGCGCTACACCTTC
CASSLPPGQPSRRYTF
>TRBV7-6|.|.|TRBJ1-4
TGTGCCAGCAGCTTTCCTGGCGAAAAACTGTTTTTT
CASSFPGEKLFF
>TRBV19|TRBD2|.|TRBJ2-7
TGTGCCAGTACAGGGAGCGGGGGCTACGAGCAGTACTTC
CASTGSGGYEQYF
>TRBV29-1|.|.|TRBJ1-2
TGCAGCGTTGGAGTCACGACTAACTATGGCTACACCTTC
CSVGVTTNYGYTF
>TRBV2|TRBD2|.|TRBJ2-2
TGTGCCAGCAGTGACCCTGGGGGGGAAACCGGGGAGCTGTTTTTT
CASSDPGGETGELFF
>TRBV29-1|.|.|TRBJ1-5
TGCAGCGTGACAGAGAATAGCAATCAGCCCCAGCATTTT
CSVTENSNQPQHF
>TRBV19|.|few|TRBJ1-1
TGTGCCAGTAGTATCTCCCAGGGTTACACTGAAGCTTTCTTT
CASSISQGYTEAFF
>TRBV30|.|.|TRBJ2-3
TGTGCCTGGAGTGTACGGGTCACAGATACGCAGTATTTT
CAWSVRVTDTQYF
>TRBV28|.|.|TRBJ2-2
TGTGCCAGCAGCCGACCAGGAGGCACCGGGGAGCTGTTTTTT
CASSRPGGTGELFF
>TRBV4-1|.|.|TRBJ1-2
TGCGCCAGCAGCCAAGATATAAGACAAACATGGTTCTATGGCTACACCTTC
CASSQDIRQTWFYGYTF
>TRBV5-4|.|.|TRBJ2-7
TGTGCCAGCAGCTTGGGGGGGCAGAGGACTTACGAGCAGTACTTC
CASSLGGQRTYEQYF
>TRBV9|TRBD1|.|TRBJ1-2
TGTGCCAGCAGCGTGGGCCCCGGGACAGGGACATATGGCTACACCTTC
CASSVGPGTGTYGYTF
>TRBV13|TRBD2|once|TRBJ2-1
TGTGCCAGCAGCTTGCCTTTACCGGGAGGGGCCAATGAGCAGTTCTTC
CASSLPLPGGANEQFF
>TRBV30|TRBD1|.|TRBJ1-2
TGTGCCTGGCAACTAGGGACAGGACATCTTTATGGCTACACCTTC
CAWQLGTGHLYGYTF
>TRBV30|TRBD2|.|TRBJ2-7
TGTGCCTGGAGTCCTTGGAGCGGGGGGGCCTACGAGCAGTACTTC
CAWSPWSGGAYEQYF
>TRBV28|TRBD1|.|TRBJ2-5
TGTGCCAGCAGTTCGCCCGGGACAGGGTATGTCGAGACCCAGTACTTC
CASSSPGTGYVETQYF
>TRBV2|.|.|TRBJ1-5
TGTGCCAGCAGCACAGGGTTTGGTCAGCCCCAGCATTTT
CASSTGFGQPQHF
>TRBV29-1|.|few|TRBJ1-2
TGCAGCGTTTCCCGGGGGAGTTATGGCTACACCTTC
CSVSRGSYGYTF
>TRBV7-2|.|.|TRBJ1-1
TGTGCCAGCAGCTTAAATCGCGCTGTTAGCACTGAAGCTTTCTTT
CASSLNRAVSTEAFF
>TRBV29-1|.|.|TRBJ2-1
TGCAGCGTTGAACGGCAGTCGACACCCAATGAGCAGTTCTTC
CSVERQSTPNEQFF
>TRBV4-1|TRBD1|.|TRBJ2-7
TGCGCCAGCAGCCAACCATCGGGACAGGGCTACGAGCAGTACTTC
CASSQPSGQGYEQYF
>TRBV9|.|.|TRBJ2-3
TGTGCCAGCAGCGTAAAGGGGGGGCAGCCCACAGATACGCAGTATTTT
CASSVKGGQPTDTQYF
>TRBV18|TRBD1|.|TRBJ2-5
TGTGCCAGCTCACCAGGGCAGGGGGCAACAGAGACCCAGTACTTC
CASSPGQGATETQYF
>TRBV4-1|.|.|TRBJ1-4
TGCGCCAGCAGCCTGCAGCGTGCAACTAATGAAAAACTGTTTTTT
CASSLQRATNEKLFF
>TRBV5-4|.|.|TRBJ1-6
TGTGCCAGCAGCTTGGATTCAGGGTCGTTAGGTTCACCCCTCCACTTT
CASSLDSGSLGSPLHF
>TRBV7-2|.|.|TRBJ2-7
TGTGCCAGCAGCTTTGCTAGCTGGTACGAGCAGTACTTC
CASSFASWYEQYF
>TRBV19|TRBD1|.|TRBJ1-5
TGTGCCAGTGACAGGGGCGCTGGGAATCAGCCCCAGCATTTT
CASDRGAGNQPQHF
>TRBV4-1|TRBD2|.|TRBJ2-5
TGCGCCAGCAGCTCGAGACTAGCGGGGATGGGATGGGAGACCCAGTACTTC
CASSSRLAGMGWETQYF
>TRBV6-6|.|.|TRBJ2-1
TGTGCCAGCAGCCGAGGAAAGACAGAGCCGTGGTACAATGAGCAGTTCTTC
CASSRGKTEPWYNEQFF
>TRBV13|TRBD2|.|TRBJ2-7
TGTGCCAGCAGCCTGACTAGCGGGAGAAGCGAGCAGTACTTC
CASSLTSGRSEQYF
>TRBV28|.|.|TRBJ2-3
TGTGCCAGCAGTTTATCCCCCGCACAAGATACGCAGTATTTT
CASSLSPAQDTQYF
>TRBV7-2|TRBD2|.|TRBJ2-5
TGTGCCAGCAGCTTAGGGACTAGCGGGGGCCAATCCCAAGAGACCCAGTACTTC
CASSLGTSGGQSQETQYF
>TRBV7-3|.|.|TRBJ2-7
TGTGCCAGCAGCTTCGGGGCAGGGGCCTACGAGCAGTACTTC
CASSFGAGAYEQYF
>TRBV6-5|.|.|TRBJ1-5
TGTGCCAGCAGTTGGGGAGGGGGGTTCCAGCCCCAGCATTTT
CASSWGGGFQPQHF
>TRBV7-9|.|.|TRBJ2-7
TGTGCCAGCAGCTTAGCGGGGGGGCCACTCGAGCAGTACTTC
CASSLAGGPLEQYF
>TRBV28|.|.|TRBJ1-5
TGTGCCAGTTTTCATCGTCGGGGAGATCAGCCCCAGCATTTT
CASFHRRGDQPQHF